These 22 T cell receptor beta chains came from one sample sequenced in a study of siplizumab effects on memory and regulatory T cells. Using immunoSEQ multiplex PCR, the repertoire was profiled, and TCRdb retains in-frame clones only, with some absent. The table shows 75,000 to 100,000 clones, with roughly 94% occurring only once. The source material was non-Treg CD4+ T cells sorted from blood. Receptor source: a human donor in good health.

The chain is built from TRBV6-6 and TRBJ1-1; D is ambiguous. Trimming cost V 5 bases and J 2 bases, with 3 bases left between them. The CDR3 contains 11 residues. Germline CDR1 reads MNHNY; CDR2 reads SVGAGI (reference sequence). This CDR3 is CASSPNTEAFF. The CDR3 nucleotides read TGTGCCAGCAGTCCTAACACTGAAGCTTTCTTT.

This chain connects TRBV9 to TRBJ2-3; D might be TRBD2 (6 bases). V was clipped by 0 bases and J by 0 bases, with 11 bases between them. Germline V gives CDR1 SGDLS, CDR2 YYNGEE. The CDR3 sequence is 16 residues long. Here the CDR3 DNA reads TGTGCCAGCAGCGTAGGTCTAGCGCGAAGCACAGATACGCAGTATTTT. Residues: CASSVGLARSTDTQYF.

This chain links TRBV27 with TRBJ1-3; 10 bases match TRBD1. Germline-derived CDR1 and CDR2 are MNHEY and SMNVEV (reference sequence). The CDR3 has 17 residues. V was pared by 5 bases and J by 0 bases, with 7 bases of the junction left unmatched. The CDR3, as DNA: TGTGCCAGCAGTCCCGACAGGGGGCTTGTCTCTGGAAACACCATATATTTT. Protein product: CASSPDRGLVSGNTIYF.

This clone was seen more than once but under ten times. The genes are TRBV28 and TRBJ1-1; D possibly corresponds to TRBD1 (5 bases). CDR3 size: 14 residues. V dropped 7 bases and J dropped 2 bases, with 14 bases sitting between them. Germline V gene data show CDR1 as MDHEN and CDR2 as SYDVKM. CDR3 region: CASKGRIPNTEAFF. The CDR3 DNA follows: TGTGCCAGCAAGGGACGGATTCCCAACACTGAAGCTTTCTTT.

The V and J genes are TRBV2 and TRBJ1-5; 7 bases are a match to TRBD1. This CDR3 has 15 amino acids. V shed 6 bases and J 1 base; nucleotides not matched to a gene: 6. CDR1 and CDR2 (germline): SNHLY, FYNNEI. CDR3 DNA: TGTGCCAGCAGAAGACAGGGAGGGAGCAATCAGCCCCAGCATTTT. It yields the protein CASRRQGGSNQPQHF.

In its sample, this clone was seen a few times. The CDR3 loop reads CASSEVRGGTQYF. The DNA of the CDR3 is TGTGCCAGCAGTGAAGTTAGGGGCGGGACCCAGTACTTC. The chain links TRBV2 to TRBJ2-5, with a weak D call TRBD1 (5 bases). V dropped 1 base and J dropped 7 bases, with 10 bases sitting between them. There are 13 residues in the CDR3. CDR1 SNHLY and CDR2 FYNNEI come from the germline V gene.

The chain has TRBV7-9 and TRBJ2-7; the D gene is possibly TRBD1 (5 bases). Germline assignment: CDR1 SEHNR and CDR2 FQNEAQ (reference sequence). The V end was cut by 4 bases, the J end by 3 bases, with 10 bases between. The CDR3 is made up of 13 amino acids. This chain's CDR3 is CASSSDTFYEQYF. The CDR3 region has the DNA TGTGCCAGCAGCTCGGACACTTTCTACGAGCAGTACTTC.

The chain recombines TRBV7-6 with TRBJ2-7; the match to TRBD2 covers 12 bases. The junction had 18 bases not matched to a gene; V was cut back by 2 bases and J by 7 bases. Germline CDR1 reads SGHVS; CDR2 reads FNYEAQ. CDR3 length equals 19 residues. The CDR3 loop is CASSLIVGMRTSGTWEQYF. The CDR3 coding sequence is TGTGCCAGCAGCTTAATCGTCGGAATGCGGACTAGCGGGACCTGGGAGCAGTACTTC.

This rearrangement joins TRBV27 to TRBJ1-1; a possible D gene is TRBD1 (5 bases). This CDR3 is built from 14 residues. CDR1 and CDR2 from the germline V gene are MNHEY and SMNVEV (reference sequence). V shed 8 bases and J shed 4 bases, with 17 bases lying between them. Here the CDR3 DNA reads TGTGCCAGCCATCCCATGGGGGGGGGCACTGAAGCTTTCTTT. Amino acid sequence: CASHPMGGGTEAFF.

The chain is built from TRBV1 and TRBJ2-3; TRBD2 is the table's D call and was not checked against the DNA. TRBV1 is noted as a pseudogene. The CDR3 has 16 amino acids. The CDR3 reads CTSSQDETSGTDTQYF. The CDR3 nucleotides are TGCACCAGCAGCCAAGATGAGACTAGCGGCACAGATACGCAGTATTTT.

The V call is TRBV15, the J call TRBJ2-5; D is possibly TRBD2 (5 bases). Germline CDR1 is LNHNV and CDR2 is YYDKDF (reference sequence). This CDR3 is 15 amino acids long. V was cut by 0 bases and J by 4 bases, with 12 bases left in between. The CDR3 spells CATSREGLEGETQYF. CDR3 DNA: TGTGCCACCAGCAGAGAAGGACTCGAGGGAGAGACCCAGTACTTC.

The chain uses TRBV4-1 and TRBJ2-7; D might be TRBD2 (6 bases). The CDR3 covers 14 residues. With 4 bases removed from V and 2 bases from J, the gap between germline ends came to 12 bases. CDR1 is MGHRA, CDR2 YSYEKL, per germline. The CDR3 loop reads CASSPLAAAYEQYF. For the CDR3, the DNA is TGCGCCAGCAGCCCTTTAGCGGCAGCCTACGAGCAGTACTTC.

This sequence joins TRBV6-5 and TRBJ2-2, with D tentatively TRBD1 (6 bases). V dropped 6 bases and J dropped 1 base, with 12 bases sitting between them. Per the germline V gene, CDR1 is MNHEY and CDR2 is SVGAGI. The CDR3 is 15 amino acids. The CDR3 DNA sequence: TGTGCCAGCAGGGCACAGGGCGTGAACACCGGGGAGCTGTTTTTT. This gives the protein CASRAQGVNTGELFF.

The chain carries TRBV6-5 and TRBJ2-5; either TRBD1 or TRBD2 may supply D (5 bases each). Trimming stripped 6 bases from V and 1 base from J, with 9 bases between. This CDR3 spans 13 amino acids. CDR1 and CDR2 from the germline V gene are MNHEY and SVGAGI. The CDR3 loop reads CASRRGLQETQYF. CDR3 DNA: TGTGCCAGCAGGAGGGGCCTCCAAGAGACCCAGTACTTC.

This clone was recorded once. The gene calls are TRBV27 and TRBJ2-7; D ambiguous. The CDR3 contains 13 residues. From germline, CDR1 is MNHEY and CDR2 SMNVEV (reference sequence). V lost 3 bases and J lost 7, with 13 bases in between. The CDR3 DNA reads TGTGCCAGCAGTTTCCAGGCCGTAGGGGAGCAGTACTTC. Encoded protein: CASSFQAVGEQYF.

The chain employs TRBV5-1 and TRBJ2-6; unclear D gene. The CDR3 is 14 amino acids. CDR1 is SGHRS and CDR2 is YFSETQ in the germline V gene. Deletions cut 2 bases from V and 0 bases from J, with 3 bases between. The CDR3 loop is CASSFNSGANVLTF. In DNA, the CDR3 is TGCGCCAGCAGCTTCAACTCTGGGGCCAACGTCCTGACTTTC.

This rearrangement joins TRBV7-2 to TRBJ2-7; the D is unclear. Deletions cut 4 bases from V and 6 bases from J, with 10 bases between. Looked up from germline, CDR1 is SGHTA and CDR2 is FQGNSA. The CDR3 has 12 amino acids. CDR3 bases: TGTGCCAGCAGCTCAATCTCCGGCGAGCAGTACTTC. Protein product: CASSSISGEQYF.

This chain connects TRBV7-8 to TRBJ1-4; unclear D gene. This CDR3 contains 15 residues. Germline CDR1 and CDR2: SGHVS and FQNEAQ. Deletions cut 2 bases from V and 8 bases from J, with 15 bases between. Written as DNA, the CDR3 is TGTGCCAGCAGCTTAAATCGGGGTTCATTCGAAAAACTGTTTTTT. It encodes CASSLNRGSFEKLFF.

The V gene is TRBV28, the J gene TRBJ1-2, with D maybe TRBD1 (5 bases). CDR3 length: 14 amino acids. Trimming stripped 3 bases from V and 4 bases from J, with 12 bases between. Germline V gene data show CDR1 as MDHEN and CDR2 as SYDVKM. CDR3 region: CASSFSTASYGYTF. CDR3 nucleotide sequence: TGTGCCAGCAGTTTTTCGACAGCGAGCTATGGCTACACCTTC.

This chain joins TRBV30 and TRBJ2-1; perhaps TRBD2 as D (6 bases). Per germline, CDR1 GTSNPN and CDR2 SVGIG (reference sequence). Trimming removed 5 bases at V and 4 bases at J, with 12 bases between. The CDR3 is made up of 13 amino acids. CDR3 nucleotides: TGTGCCTGGTGTAGCGGAGCTTACAATGAGCAGTTCTTC. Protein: CAWCSGAYNEQFF. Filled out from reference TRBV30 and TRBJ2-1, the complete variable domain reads SQTIHQWPATLVQPVGSPLSLECTVEGTSNPNLYWYRQAAGRGLQLLFYSVGIGQISSEVPQNLSASRPQDRQFILSSKKLLLSDSGFYLCAWCSGAYNEQFFGPGTRLTVL.

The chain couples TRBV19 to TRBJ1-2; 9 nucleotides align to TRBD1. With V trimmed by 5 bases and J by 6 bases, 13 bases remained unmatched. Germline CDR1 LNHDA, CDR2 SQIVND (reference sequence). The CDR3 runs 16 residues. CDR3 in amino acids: CASSLRRTGDFDGYTF. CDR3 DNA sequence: TGTGCCAGTAGTCTACGGCGGACAGGGGATTTCGATGGCTACACCTTC.

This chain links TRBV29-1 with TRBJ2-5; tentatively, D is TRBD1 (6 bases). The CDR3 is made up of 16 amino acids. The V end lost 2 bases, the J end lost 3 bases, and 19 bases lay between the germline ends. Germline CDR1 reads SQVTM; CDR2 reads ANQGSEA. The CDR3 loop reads CSVEINPGQNEETQYF. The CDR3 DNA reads TGCAGCGTTGAAATAAACCCCGGACAGAACGAAGAGACCCAGTACTTC.